Below are 13 T cell receptor beta chains sequenced from a single sample in a study of OX40 agonist ivuxolimab in advanced cancers. The protocol was immunoSEQ multiplex PCR, while the TCRdb copy is restricted to in-frame clones and leaves out a portion. The sample lists 77,000 or so clones, over 75% seen once, with 5% in the top ten. The material sequenced was CD4+ or CD8+ T cells sorted from blood, taken in a trial of the OX40 agonist ivuxolimab. These receptors originate from an adult with an advanced solid tumor such as melanoma, head and neck, liver or kidney cancer.

In its sample, this clone was seen a few times. V gene TRBV7-9 combines with J gene TRBJ2-7; D assignment may be TRBD1 or TRBD2 (5 bases each). V lost 0 bases, J lost 3 bases, and 12 bases lay in between. Germline CDR1 SEHNR, CDR2 FQNEAQ (reference sequence). This CDR3 has 15 amino acids. The CDR3 DNA follows: TGTGCCAGCAGCTTAGCGTCCGGGGCCAGCTACGAGCAGTACTTC. It specifies CASSLASGASYEQYF.

V is TRBV6-4 and J is TRBJ2-3, with 8 bases aligning to TRBD2. Germline V gives CDR1 MRHNA, CDR2 SNTAGT. This CDR3 is built from 14 residues. Losses at the gene ends were 5 bases for V and 6 bases for J; bases not matched to a gene: 7. CDR3 region: CASSRGSGADTQYF. In DNA form, the CDR3 reads TGTGCCAGCAGTCGGGGTAGCGGGGCGGATACGCAGTATTTT.

This clone was seen a handful of times. The chain joins TRBV30 to TRBJ2-1; TRBD1 agrees at 8 bases. Germline CDR1 is GTSNPN and CDR2 is SVGIG (reference sequence). With 1 base clipped from V and 7 bases from J, the junction kept 3 bases outside the gene matches. The CDR3 extends over 13 amino acids. Here the CDR3 reads CAWSGDRRNEQFF. The DNA for the CDR3 is TGTGCCTGGAGTGGGGACAGGCGAAATGAGCAGTTCTTC.

This clone has more than one count but fewer than ten. This sequence joins TRBV27 and TRBJ2-4; 13 bases are a match to TRBD2. The CDR3 is 17 amino acids. V dropped 6 bases and J dropped 2; count of bases not matched to a gene: 7. Per germline, CDR1 MNHEY and CDR2 SMNVEV (reference sequence). CDR3 sequence: CASSPLAGGRTKNIQYF. Here the CDR3 DNA reads TGTGCCAGCAGCCCACTAGCGGGGGGGCGGACCAAAAACATTCAGTACTTC.

This chain uses TRBV27 with TRBJ2-3; TRBD2 agrees at 12 bases. From germline, CDR1 is MNHEY and CDR2 SMNVEV (reference sequence). This CDR3 comprises 15 residues. Unmatched junction bases numbered 4, after V lost 6 bases and J lost 3 bases. CDR3 nucleotide sequence: TGTGCCAGCAGAGGGACTAGCGGGTGGACAGATACGCAGTATTTT. This codes for CASRGTSGWTDTQYF.

The CDR3 reads CASSQLNSGNTIYF. CDR3 DNA sequence: TGTGCCAGTAGTCAGCTCAACTCTGGAAACACCATATATTTT. This chain uses TRBV19 with TRBJ1-3; no clear D. This CDR3 is 14 amino acids long. Germline loops: CDR1 LNHDA, CDR2 SQIVND (reference sequence). Trimming shortened V by 5 bases and J by 0 bases, and 8 bases separated the two germline ends.

This chain links TRBV6-5 with TRBJ1-1; D possibly corresponds to TRBD1 (6 bases). The CDR3 loop spans 13 amino acids. The germline CDR1 and CDR2 sequences are MNHEY and SVGAGI. V shed 9 bases and J shed 4 bases, with 15 bases lying between them. CDR3 loop: CASGGALGTEAFF. For the CDR3, the DNA is TGTGCCAGTGGGGGGGCGTTAGGCACTGAAGCTTTCTTT.

V and J are TRBV28 and TRBJ1-5; 7 nucleotides align to TRBD1. There are 14 residues in the CDR3. Per germline, CDR1 MDHEN and CDR2 SYDVKM. Losses at the gene ends were 8 bases for V and 2 bases for J; bases not matched to a gene: 6. The chain's CDR3 is CASAQGGGNQPQHF. DNA of the CDR3: TGTGCCAGCGCGCAGGGGGGGGGCAATCAGCCCCAGCATTTT. Full variable domain (missing parts from reference TRBV28 and TRBJ1-5): DVKVTQSSRYLVKRTGEKVFLECVQDMDHENMFWYRQDPGLGLRLIYFSYDVKMKEKGDIPEGYSVSREKKERFSLILESASTNQTSMYLCASAQGGGNQPQHFGDGTRLSIL.

This clone showed up just a few times. A read error may produce the germline difference seen at one junction end. The gene calls are TRBV10-3 and TRBJ1-2; no reliable D call. The CDR3 is 13 residues long. Germline CDR1 and CDR2: ENHRY and SYGVKD. The CDR3 region is CASSDLGVGGYTF. The CDR3 coding sequence is TGTGCCAGCAGTGACCTGGGAGTTGGCGGCTACACCTTC.

The rearrangement joins TRBV5-3 to TRBJ2-5, with D tentatively TRBD1 (6 bases). TRBV5-3 is assigned to the ORF class and has an uncertain function. The CDR3 has 15 amino acids. Between the trimmed V and J ends, which lost 0 bases and 4 bases, there was a span of 13 bases. The DNA for the CDR3 is TGTGCCAGAAGCTTGGTCGAGCTAGGGGGAGAGACCCAGTACTTC. Its translation is CARSLVELGGETQYF.

The V gene is TRBV29-1, the J gene TRBJ2-1; tentatively, D is TRBD2 (6 bases). Germline values: CDR1 SQVTM, CDR2 ANQGSEA. The CDR3 extends over 15 amino acids. The V gene lost 0 bases and the J gene lost 4 bases, with 13 bases spanning the gap. DNA for the CDR3: TGCAGCGTTGAAGATCGGGAGACTGAATACAATGAGCAGTTCTTC. Translated, it gives CSVEDRETEYNEQFF.

This chain connects TRBV28 to TRBJ1-4; 8 nucleotides line up with TRBD1. This CDR3 comprises 13 residues. The V gene end was trimmed by 10 bases and the J gene end by 7 bases; junction bases not matched to a gene: 8. CDR1 MDHEN and CDR2 SYDVKM come from the germline V gene. DNA for the CDR3: TGTGCCACCACCCAGGGGGCGTTTGAAAAACTGTTTTTT. Encoded protein: CATTQGAFEKLFF. The full variable domain, completed using reference TRBV28 and TRBJ1-4, is DVKVTQSSRYLVKRTGEKVFLECVQDMDHENMFWYRQDPGLGLRLIYFSYDVKMKEKGDIPEGYSVSREKKERFSLILESASTNQTSMYLCATTQGAFEKLFFGSGTQLSVL.

This sequence joins TRBV18 and TRBJ2-3, with TRBD1 matching over 9 bases. V lost 3 bases and J lost 4; bases outside the gene matches: 5. Germline V gene data show CDR1 as KGHSH and CDR2 as LQKENI. There are 15 residues in the CDR3. Here the CDR3 reads CASSPGTGRADTQYF. For the CDR3, the DNA is TGTGCCAGCTCACCGGGGACAGGGAGGGCAGATACGCAGTATTTT.